This TCR beta chain comes out of a study of cytomegalovirus exposure and HLA in healthy donors. PCR was performed using 60 Vbeta and 13 Jbeta primers. The protocol was immunoSEQ multiplex PCR, while the TCRdb copy is restricted to in-frame clones and leaves out a portion. The sample lists over 150,000 clones; 80% were seen once. On this clone itself: The antigen is not known.

General study results and limits: HLA restriction was apparent for most CMV-associated TCR beta chains in a later analysis. According to an earlier analysis, most TCR beta V segments yielded productive rearrangements about 87% or about 30% of the time. Sequence variants that were highly shared formed a cluster that was likely a sequencing artifact. TCR beta chain V- and J-gene trimming was linked, in a later analysis, to a missense variant in DCLRE1C.

The CDR3 is 16 amino acids. CDR1 is SEHNR and CDR2 is FQNEAQ in the germline V gene (reference sequence). The trim removed 2 bases at V and 5 bases at J, leaving 10 bases unmatched. The sequencing input was PBMCs. This receptor was taken from a man under 40 in good health and CMV-seronegative. The J gene is TRBJ1-1, the V gene TRBV7-9; the match to TRBD1 covers 8 bases. CDR3 DNA: TGTGCCAGCAGCTTACCTTTGACAGGGGAGGGGACTGAAGCTTTCTTT. Amino acids: CASSLPLTGEGTEAFF.